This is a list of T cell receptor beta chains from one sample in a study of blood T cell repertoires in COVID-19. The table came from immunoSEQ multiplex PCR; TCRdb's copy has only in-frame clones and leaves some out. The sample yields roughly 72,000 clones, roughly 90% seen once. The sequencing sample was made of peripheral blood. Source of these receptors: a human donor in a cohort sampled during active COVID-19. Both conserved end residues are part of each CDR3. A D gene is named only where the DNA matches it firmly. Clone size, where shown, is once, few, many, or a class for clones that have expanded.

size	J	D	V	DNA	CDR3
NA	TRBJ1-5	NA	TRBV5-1	TGCGCCAGCAGCTTTATACAAAATAGCAATCAGCCCCAGCATTTT	CASSFIQNSNQPQHF
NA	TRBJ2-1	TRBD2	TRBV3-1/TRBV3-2	TGTGCCAGCAGCCTTACTAGCGGGGGGTGGGAGGAGCAGTTCTTC	CASSLTSGGWEEQFF
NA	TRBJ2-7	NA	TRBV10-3	TGTGCCACCTCGGCGGCCATATCTTCCGAGCAGTACTTC	CATSAAISSEQYF
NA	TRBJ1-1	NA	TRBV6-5	TGTGCCAGCAGTCGGTCTAAAACTGAAGCTTTCTTT	CASSRSKTEAFF
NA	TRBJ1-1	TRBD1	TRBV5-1	TGCGCCTCGTCCAATCAGGGGGATGAAGCTTTCTTT	CASSNQGDEAFF
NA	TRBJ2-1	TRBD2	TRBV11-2	TGTGCCAGCAGCTCCCAAGGGGTCTCTAGCGGGGGGCCATTCTTC	CASSSQGVSSGGPFF
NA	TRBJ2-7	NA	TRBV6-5	TGTGCCAGCATGTCACGGACTTACTCCTACGAGCAGTACTTC	CASMSRTYSYEQYF
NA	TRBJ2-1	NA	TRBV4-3	TGCGCCAGCAGCCAAGGCGGAGGGGTAGTGGGCGTGGAGCAGTTCTTC	CASSQGGGVVGVEQFF
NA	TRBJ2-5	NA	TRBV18	TGTGCCAGCTCACCAACGGGACAAGAGACCCAGTACTTC	CASSPTGQETQYF
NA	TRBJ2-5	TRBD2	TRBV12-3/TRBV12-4	TGTGCCAGCAGATTAGCGGGGGCGGAGACCCAGTACTTC	CASRLAGAETQYF
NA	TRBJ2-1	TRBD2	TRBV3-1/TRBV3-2	TGTGCCAGCGGTCGGGGTATCGCGGGAGTTGAGCAGTTCTTC	CASGRGIAGVEQFF
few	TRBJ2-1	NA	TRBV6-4	TGTGCCAGCAGTGACTCCCCTCAGGGAACGCAGTTCTTC	CASSDSPQGTQFF
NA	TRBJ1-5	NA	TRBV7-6	TGTGCCAGCAGCTTGGACAGTGGACAACAGCCCCAGCATTTT	CASSLDSGQQPQHF
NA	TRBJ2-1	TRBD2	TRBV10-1	TGCGCCAGCAGTGTACAAGCGGGGGGGCCTGGTGAGCAGTTCTTC	CASSVQAGGPGEQFF
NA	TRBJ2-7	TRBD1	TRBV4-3	TGCGCCAGCAGCCAAGATAGTCACAGGGGAGATGGGTCCTACGAGCAGTACTTC	CASSQDSHRGDGSYEQYF
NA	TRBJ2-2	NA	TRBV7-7	TGTGCCAGCAGCCCCAGGTTTGGCAGGGGGGAATCCACGAACACCGGGGAGCTGTTTTTT	CASSPRFGRGESTNTGELFF
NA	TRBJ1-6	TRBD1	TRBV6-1	TGTGCCAGCAGTGAATGGGACAGGGGGCCCAATTCACCCCTCCACTTT	CASSEWDRGPNSPLHF
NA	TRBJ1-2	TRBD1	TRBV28	TGTGCCAGCAGTTCGGACGCGGACAGGGGATTAGGTGGCTACACCTTC	CASSSDADRGLGGYTF
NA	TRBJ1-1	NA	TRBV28	TGTGCCAGCAATCCCGTTGCGGCCACTGAAGCTTTCTTT	CASNPVAATEAFF
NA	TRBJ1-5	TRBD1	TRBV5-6	TGTGCCAGCAGCCTGAGGGACAGGGTGGAGCCCCAGCATTTT	CASSLRDRVEPQHF
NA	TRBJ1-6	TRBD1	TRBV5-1	TGCGCCAGCAGCCCCGTAGGGGGCAACAGGTCACCCCTCCACTTT	CASSPVGGNRSPLHF
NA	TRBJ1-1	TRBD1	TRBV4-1	TGCGCCAGCAGCCAGGTATTCAGGGGGGACACTGAAGCTTTCTTT	CASSQVFRGDTEAFF
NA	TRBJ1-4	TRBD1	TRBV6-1	TGTGCCAGCAGTGAAGGCACCGCGTGGGACAGGGAGGAAAAACTGTTTTTT	CASSEGTAWDREEKLFF
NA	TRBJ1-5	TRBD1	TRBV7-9	TGTGCCAGCAGCAACGACAGGGCGACCGGGCAGCCCCAGCATTTT	CASSNDRATGQPQHF
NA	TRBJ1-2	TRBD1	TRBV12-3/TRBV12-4	TGTGCCAGCAGCCTCAGGGGGCGTGATGGCTACACCTTC	CASSLRGRDGYTF
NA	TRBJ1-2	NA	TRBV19	TGTGCCAGTAGTATAGCGGCCGGGGGGGGCTATGGCTACACCTTC	CASSIAAGGGYGYTF
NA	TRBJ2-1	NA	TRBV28	TGTGCCAGCAGCAGGAATGAGCAGTTCTTC	CASSRNEQFF
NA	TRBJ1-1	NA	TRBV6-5	TGTGCCAGCACCCTTCGGGGAGAAGCTTTCTTT	CASTLRGEAFF
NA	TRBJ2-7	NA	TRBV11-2	TGTGCCAGCAGCTTTCGCACAAGACAGCTTTCCTCCTACGAGCAGTACTTC	CASSFRTRQLSSYEQYF
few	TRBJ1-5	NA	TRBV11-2	TGTGCCAGCAGCTTAGGCCAGGGCGCTCAGCCCCAGCATTTT	CASSLGQGAQPQHF
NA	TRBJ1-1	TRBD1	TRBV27	TGTGCCAGCAGCTCCAGGACAGGGGGCGGTTACAGCCGTGAAGCTTTCTTT	CASSSRTGGGYSREAFF
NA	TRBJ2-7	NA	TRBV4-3	TGCGCCAGCAGCCAAGACAGGGCCTACGAGCAGTACTTC	CASSQDRAYEQYF
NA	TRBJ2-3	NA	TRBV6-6	TGTGCCAGCAGTTACTCGAAGCTCAGCACAGATACGCAGTATTTT	CASSYSKLSTDTQYF
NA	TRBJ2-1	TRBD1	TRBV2	TGTGCCAGCAGGACAGGGGGGAATGAGCAGTTCTTC	CASRTGGNEQFF
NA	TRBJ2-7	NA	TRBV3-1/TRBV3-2	TGTGCCAGCAGTCCCTCCGGACAGTATTCCTACGAGCAGTACTTC	CASSPSGQYSYEQYF
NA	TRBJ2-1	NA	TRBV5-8	TGTGCCAGCAGCCGGACTACGCGAACGGGAGATGAGCAGTTCTTC	CASSRTTRTGDEQFF
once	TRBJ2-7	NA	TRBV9	TGTGCCAGCAGCGTAGCCCCAGGGCCCTTCGAGCAGTACTTC	CASSVAPGPFEQYF
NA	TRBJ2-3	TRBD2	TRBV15	TGTGCCACCAGCAGAGGGGCTAGCGGATCGAGCACAGATACGCAGTATTTT	CATSRGASGSSTDTQYF
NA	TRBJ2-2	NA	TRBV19	TGTGCCAGTAGTATGCCCCGTTCGAGCGGACCGACCACCGGGGAGCTGTTTTTT	CASSMPRSSGPTTGELFF
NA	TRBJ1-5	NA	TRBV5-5	TGTGCCAGCAGCTTGGTGGACAATCAGCCCCGGCATTTT	CASSLVDNQPRHF
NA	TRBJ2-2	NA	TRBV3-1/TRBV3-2	TGTGCCAGCAGCCCCCGTTTAGCCGGGGAGCTGTTTTTT	CASSPRLAGELFF
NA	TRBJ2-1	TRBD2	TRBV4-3	TGCGCCAGCAGCCACGCCGGAGTTAGCGGGGGCCTGTACAATGAGCAGTTCTTC	CASSHAGVSGGLYNEQFF
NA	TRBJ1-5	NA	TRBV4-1	TGCGCCAGCAGCCAAGATTTCGCCGTACTCACTCGCGGGAATAGCAATCAGCCCCAGCATTTT	CASSQDFAVLTRGNSNQPQHF
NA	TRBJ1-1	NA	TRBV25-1	TGTGCCAGCAGTGAAGCCAGCGGGACTGAAGCTTTCTTT	CASSEASGTEAFF
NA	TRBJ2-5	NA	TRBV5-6	TGTGCCAGCAGCCTTTCTGAGGGGACCCAGTACTTC	CASSLSEGTQYF
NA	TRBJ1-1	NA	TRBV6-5	TGTGCCAGCAGTTACTCCCGCGACAGGAACACTGAAGCTTTCTTT	CASSYSRDRNTEAFF
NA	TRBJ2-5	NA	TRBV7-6	TGTGCCAGCAGCGCACGTTGGCTAGGAGAGACCCAGTACTTC	CASSARWLGETQYF
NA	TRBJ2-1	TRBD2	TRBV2	TGTGCCAGCAAGGGACCGGGACTAGCGGGGGGCCGGGGTGAGCAGTTCTTC	CASKGPGLAGGRGEQFF
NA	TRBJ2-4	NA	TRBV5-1	TGCGCCAGCACCGGAGGATTAGCCAAAAACATTCAGTACTTC	CASTGGLAKNIQYF
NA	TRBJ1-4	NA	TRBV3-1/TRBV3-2	TGTGCCAGCAGCCAAAGAGAGGGTACGGGTGAAAAACTGTTTTTT	CASSQREGTGEKLFF
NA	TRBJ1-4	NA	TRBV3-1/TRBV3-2	TGTGCCAGCAGCCAAGATCTTCAACGGGTGTTTAATGAAAAACTGTTTTTT	CASSQDLQRVFNEKLFF